The clone carrying this TCR beta chain was picked up many times. Antigen: not known. The sample originates from a study of T cells in Graves' hyperthyroidism and ophthalmopathy. Background on the study: Peripheral blood was collected at initial diagnosis, before any treatment.

Using RNA transcripts as the source, TCR beta CDR3 regions were amplified. Primed by the HTBI set, a first-round RT-PCR was run on the TCR CDR3. From the multiplex PCR reads, TCRdb called clonotypes with MiXCR, one entry per CDR3 protein. Altogether around 420,000 distinct CDR3 sequences are present, 15% to 17% being singletons, with the ten largest covering less than 15%. This CDR3 has 19 amino acids. Trimming removed 0 bases at V and 0 bases at J, with 18 bases between. The V gene's germline CDR1 is ENHRY and CDR2 SYGVKD. Study findings and constraints: Among clonotypes expanded in thyroid above 0.001, most were also found in blood.

Stable disease denoted Graves' hyperthyroidism without ophthalmopathy progression within 18 months. The V and J genes are TRBV10-3 and TRBJ2-1; D is undetermined. The receptor was isolated from a woman between 18 and 29 years old with Graves' hyperthyroidism. The sample comprised blood. The CDR3 DNA is TGTGCCATCAGTGAGTCGTCTTTATCGATACAACGCTCCTACAATGAGCAGTTCTTC. It translates to CAISESSLSIQRSYNEQFF.